The 30 T cell receptor beta chains below all came from one sample that was sequenced in a study of T cells after yellow fever vaccination. A single record per CDR3 protein comes from TCRdb applying MiXCR to the 5' RACE reads. This table holds fewer than 400,000 distinct CDR3 sequences, about 10% found once. The sample consisted of CD4+ T cells sorted from PBMCs, taken 45 days after the yellow fever booster vaccination. These receptors came from a man aged 18 to 30 who received the YFV17D yellow fever vaccine.

The gene calls are TRBV5-1 and TRBJ1-3, with a weak D call TRBD1 (5 bases). Per germline, CDR1 SGHRS and CDR2 YFSETQ. The CDR3 runs to 14 residues. V lost 4 bases, J lost 0 bases, and 8 bases lay in between. The CDR3 region has the DNA TGCGCCAGCAGCGAGACAGTCTCTGGAAACACCATATATTTT. It translates to CASSETVSGNTIYF.

This chain connects TRBV28 to TRBJ2-2, with 9 nucleotides matching TRBD1. V dropped 3 bases and J dropped 6; count of bases not matched to a gene: 5. This CDR3 contains 15 residues. Looked up from germline, CDR1 is MDHEN and CDR2 is SYDVKM. As DNA, the CDR3 is TGTGCCAGCAGTTTTTCGCGGACAGGGGCCGGGGAGCTGTTTTTT. Encoded protein: CASSFSRTGAGELFF. The whole variable domain, remainder taken from reference TRBV28 and TRBJ2-2, is DVKVTQSSRYLVKRTGEKVFLECVQDMDHENMFWYRQDPGLGLRLIYFSYDVKMKEKGDIPEGYSVSREKKERFSLILESASTNQTSMYLCASSFSRTGAGELFFGEGSRLTVL.

This clonotype has only a few counts. The gene calls are TRBV29-1 and TRBJ2-7; a weak D match, TRBD1 (5 bases). This CDR3 region has 13 residues. V lost 6 bases to trimming and J lost 2 bases, with 14 bases between them. Germline V gene lookup returns CDR1 SQVTM and CDR2 ANQGSEA. CDR3 sequence: CSVTPGYPYEQYF. The CDR3 DNA reads TGCAGCGTGACCCCAGGGTACCCCTACGAGCAGTACTTC.

The rearrangement uses TRBV2 and TRBJ2-5, with D unresolved. V was pared by 5 bases and J by 5 bases, with 12 bases between. Germline CDR1 reads SNHLY; CDR2 reads FYNNEI. The CDR3 spans 13 residues. The CDR3 DNA sequence: TGTGCCAGCAGTTTCGGGTACGGGGAGACCCAGTACTTC. Protein: CASSFGYGETQYF.

This clonotype was seen a few times. The chain uses TRBV7-9 and TRBJ1-2; unclear D gene. The CDR3 extends over 15 amino acids. Germline V gene sequence: CDR1 SEHNR, CDR2 FQNEAQ (reference sequence). The V and J ends lost 0 bases and 5 bases respectively, with 13 bases between them. CDR3 residues: CASSLAFTAAYGYTF. The DNA of the CDR3 is TGTGCCAGCAGCTTAGCGTTTACCGCGGCGTATGGCTACACCTTC. Based on the CDR3 plus reference TRBV7-9 and TRBJ1-2, the full variable domain is DTGVSQNPRHKITKRGQNVTFRCDPISEHNRLYWYRQTLGQGPEFLTYFQNEAQLEKSRLLSDRFSAERPKGSFSTLEIQRTEQGDSAMYLCASSLAFTAAYGYTFGSGTRLTVV.

This clonotype was observed a few times. This chain connects TRBV6-6 to TRBJ2-3, with 10 bases that match TRBD1. V was pared by 5 bases and J by 9 bases, with 8 bases of the junction left unmatched. The CDR3 loop spans 14 amino acids. The germline V gene encodes CDR1 MNHNY and CDR2 SVGAGI (reference sequence). This CDR3 reads CASSEYRQGATQYF. The CDR3 region has the DNA TGTGCCAGCAGTGAATACCGACAGGGGGCAACGCAGTATTTT.

This clonotype was observed a few times. The J gene is TRBJ1-1, the V gene TRBV6-1; D uncertain. The CDR3 is made up of 11 amino acids. Germline V lookup: CDR1 MNHNS, CDR2 SASEGT. With 4 bases removed from V and 5 bases from J, the gap between germline ends came to 5 bases. CDR3 residues: CASSVETEAFF. As DNA, the CDR3 is TGTGCCAGCAGTGTAGAGACTGAAGCTTTCTTT.

The V gene is TRBV5-1, the J gene TRBJ2-1, with 7 bases that match TRBD2. The germline V gene encodes CDR1 SGHRS and CDR2 YFSETQ. The CDR3 contains 14 residues. The V segment lost 5 bases and the J segment 5 bases; nucleotides outside the gene matches: 7. CDR3 in amino acids: CASRSLRGDNEQFF. As DNA, the CDR3 is TGCGCCAGCAGAAGCCTCCGGGGGGACAATGAGCAGTTCTTC.

The chain joins TRBV5-1 to TRBJ2-3, with 7 bases fitting TRBD1. Germline V gene data show CDR1 as SGHRS and CDR2 as YFSETQ. CDR3 length equals 16 residues. J gave up 2 bases and V 1 base, and 7 bases lay outside the gene matches. As DNA, the CDR3 is TGCGCCAGCAGCTTGAACCGGGACAGAGACACAGATACGCAGTATTTT. It yields the protein CASSLNRDRDTDTQYF.

In this sample, this clonotype turned up many times. The chain employs TRBV5-1 and TRBJ2-1, with a tentative D call TRBD1 (6 bases). This CDR3 contains 13 residues. Germline V gene lookup returns CDR1 SGHRS and CDR2 YFSETQ. V dropped 6 bases and J dropped 4 bases, with 11 bases sitting between them. The CDR3 DNA is TGCGCCAGCAAATGGACAGCATACAATGAGCAGTTCTTC. It yields the protein CASKWTAYNEQFF.

This clonotype was observed a handful of times. A much larger clone lies one base from this, so it may be a read error. The chain is built from TRBV11-2 and TRBJ1-1; D is unclear. The CDR3 is 13 amino acids. Germline CDR1 reads SGHAT; CDR2 reads FQNNGV. Trimming took 7 bases from V and 1 from J, leaving 10 bases between them. CDR3 loop: CASTLLRNTEAFF. Here the CDR3 DNA reads TGTGCCAGCACCCTTCTGAGGAACACTGAAGCTTTCTTT.

This clonotype was found many times. The J gene is TRBJ1-1, the V gene TRBV29-1; 9 positions match TRBD1. The CDR3 is 14 residues long. Per germline, CDR1 SQVTM and CDR2 ANQGSEA. V lost 4 bases, J lost 6 bases, and 9 bases stayed unmatched. CDR3 nucleotide sequence: TGCAGCGTTGTACAGGGGGCGCGTATCGCTGAAGCTTTCTTT. Protein: CSVVQGARIAEAFF.

This CDR3 reads CSASRPAGDYEQYF. The CDR3 DNA follows: TGCAGTGCTAGTCGTCCGGCCGGGGACTACGAGCAGTACTTC. The chain recombines TRBV20-1 with TRBJ2-7; D perhaps matches TRBD2 (5 bases). The V gene's germline CDR1 is DFQATT and CDR2 SNEGSKA (reference sequence). The CDR3 is 14 amino acids. Trimming shortened V by 3 bases and J by 3 bases, and 15 bases separated the two germline ends.

This clonotype showed up just a few times. DNA of the CDR3: TGTGCCACCAGTCGTATGGATTCAGGTGGCAATGAGCAGTTCTTC. It specifies CATSRMDSGGNEQFF. V gene TRBV24-1 combines with J gene TRBJ2-1, with D unclear. The CDR3 sequence is 15 residues long. Germline loops: CDR1 KGHDR, CDR2 SFDVKD. Trimming removed 6 bases from V and 6 bases from J, with 17 bases in between.

The chain recombines TRBV21-1 with TRBJ2-7; the table gives TRBD1 as D, unverified against the DNA. TRBV21-1 is a listed pseudogene. The CDR3 is 16 amino acids. CDR3 DNA: TGTGCCAGCAGCAAGAACCTATGGACAGCCAACTACGAGCAGTACGTC. Its protein product is CASSKNLWTANYEQYV.

The V gene is TRBV7-2, the J gene TRBJ2-1; TRBD2 agrees at 7 bases. This CDR3 has 13 residues. Trimming cost V 6 bases and J 12 bases; bases outside gene matches: 11. Germline lookup yields CDR1 SGHTA and CDR2 FQGNSA. CDR3 DNA sequence: TGTGCCAGCAGGGGTGCTAGCGGCCTAGGGCAGTTCTTC. Translation gives CASRGASGLGQFF. Looking up the rest from reference TRBV7-2 and TRBJ2-1 gives the full variable domain: GAGVSQSPSNKVTEKGKDVELRCDPISGHTALYWYRQSLGQGLEFLIYFQGNSAPDKSGLPSDRFSAERTGGSVSTLTIQRTQQEDSAVYLCASRGASGLGQFFGPGTRLTVL.

This clonotype has a count of ten or more. The chain uses TRBV4-1 and TRBJ2-3; the D is unclear. Germline assignment: CDR1 MGHRA and CDR2 YSYEKL. V lost 3 bases to trimming and J lost 1 base, with 8 bases between them. The CDR3 is 14 amino acids. CDR3 nucleotides: TGCGCCAGCAGCCACTGGCATGGCACAGATACGCAGTATTTT. This gives the protein CASSHWHGTDTQYF.

This chain links TRBV2 with TRBJ2-5; D is ambiguous. Trimming shortened V by 7 bases and J by 1 base, and 7 bases separated the two germline ends. The CDR3 spans 12 residues. From germline, CDR1 is SNHLY and CDR2 FYNNEI. In DNA, the CDR3 is TGTGCCAGCAACCAAATCCAAGAGACCCAGTACTTC. Protein sequence: CASNQIQETQYF.

V gene TRBV20-1 combines with J gene TRBJ1-4; D not certain. Germline V gene sequence: CDR1 DFQATT, CDR2 SNEGSKA (reference sequence). The CDR3 is 14 residues long. V shed 0 bases and J shed 7 bases, with 12 bases lying between them. The CDR3 reads CSARDVGRGEKLFF. CDR3 bases: TGCAGTGCTAGAGATGTCGGGCGGGGTGAAAAACTGTTTTTT.

The chain recombines TRBV15 with TRBJ2-7; D might be TRBD2 (5 bases). V lost 7 bases to trimming and J lost 7 bases, with 14 bases between them. This CDR3 comprises 12 residues. Germline V gene sequence: CDR1 LNHNV, CDR2 YYDKDF (reference sequence). CDR3 loop: CATKSGPAEQYF. CDR3 nucleotides: TGTGCCACCAAAAGCGGTCCGGCGGAGCAGTACTTC.

The chain uses TRBV7-6 and TRBJ2-2; weak D call: TRBD2 (6 bases). The CDR3 runs 15 residues. V lost 5 bases and J 3 bases, leaving 13 bases between the germline ends. Germline V gene data show CDR1 as SGHVS and CDR2 as FNYEAQ. This CDR3 is CASSAEPGDTGELFF. CDR3 DNA sequence: TGTGCCAGCAGCGCCGAGCCGGGGGACACCGGGGAGCTGTTTTTT.

In this sample, this clonotype turned up a few times. The chain uses TRBV6-6 and TRBJ2-7, with 8 bases identical to TRBD1. V was clipped by 2 bases and J by 4 bases; unmatched bases: 7. From germline, CDR1 is MNHNY and CDR2 SVGAGI (reference sequence). The CDR3 is made up of 15 amino acids. CDR3 in amino acids: CASSYGQGANYEQYF. The CDR3, as DNA: TGTGCCAGCAGTTACGGGCAGGGGGCAAATTACGAGCAGTACTTC.

The chain uses TRBV7-2 and TRBJ2-2, with D unresolved. The CDR3 length is 18 residues. The germline V gene encodes CDR1 SGHTA and CDR2 FQGNSA. V shed 1 base and J shed 0 bases, with 15 bases lying between them. As DNA, the CDR3 is TGTGCCAGCAGCTTAGGGTCTTATTCCCCCCCGAACACCGGGGAGCTGTTTTTT. It encodes CASSLGSYSPPNTGELFF.

This clonotype has a handful of counts. The chain carries TRBV10-3 and TRBJ2-5; 8 bases are shared with TRBD1. V was clipped by 6 bases and J by 5 bases; unmatched bases: 8. Per germline, CDR1 ENHRY and CDR2 SYGVKD. The CDR3 is 14 residues long. CDR3 nucleotides: TGTGCCATCAGGGCCGGACAGGGCCGGGAGACCCAGTACTTC. Encoded protein: CAIRAGQGRETQYF.

This clonotype was seen only a few times. The V gene is TRBV7-3, the J gene TRBJ2-2; D is perhaps TRBD1 (5 bases). V lost 4 bases and J lost 1, with 7 bases in between. The CDR3 runs 14 residues. Per germline, CDR1 SGHTA and CDR2 FQGTGA. The CDR3 region has the DNA TGTGCCAGCAGCTGGACACGGAACACCGGGGAGCTGTTTTTT. The encoded protein is CASSWTRNTGELFF.

The sample holds many counts of this clonotype. The chain links TRBV14 to TRBJ2-3; no clear D. CDR1 and CDR2 (germline): SGHDN, FVKESK. CDR3 length: 15 residues. The germline V and J ends were trimmed by 0 bases and 4 bases, with 11 bases remaining between them. The CDR3 nucleotides are TGTGCCAGCAGCCAAGATGTGGCTGGGGCAGATACGCAGTATTTT. Translated, it gives CASSQDVAGADTQYF.

The chain has TRBV5-1 and TRBJ2-3, with D possibly TRBD1 on 5 matching bases. The CDR3 has 16 amino acids. V lost 2 bases, J lost 2 bases, and 15 bases lay in between. Germline-derived CDR1 and CDR2 are SGHRS and YFSETQ. The CDR3 is CASSFYPGFTTDTQYF. The CDR3 region has the DNA TGCGCCAGCAGCTTCTACCCAGGGTTTACCACAGATACGCAGTATTTT. The complete variable domain, with remaining parts taken from reference TRBV5-1 and TRBJ2-3, reads KAGVTQTPRYLIKTRGQQVTLSCSPISGHRSVSWYQQTPGQGLQFLFEYFSETQRNKGNFPGRFSGRQFSNSRSEMNVSTLELGDSALYLCASSFYPGFTTDTQYFGPGTRLTVL.

V usage is TRBV6-6 and J usage is TRBJ2-2; D remains unclear. The V end lost 3 bases, the J end lost 2 bases, and 10 bases lay between the germline ends. This CDR3 region has 15 residues. Germline V lookup: CDR1 MNHNY, CDR2 SVGAGI (reference sequence). The CDR3 region is CASSYQTPNTGELFF. CDR3 nucleotides: TGTGCCAGCAGTTATCAGACACCTAACACCGGGGAGCTGTTTTTT.

V gene TRBV6-2 or TRBV6-3 combines with J gene TRBJ2-3; unclear D gene. CDR3 length equals 14 residues. The germline V gene has CDR1 MNHEY and CDR2 SVGEGT. V was pared by 2 bases and J by 4 bases, with 10 bases between. DNA of the CDR3: TGTGCCAGCAGTTACCTGGTTTCCGCAGATACGCAGTATTTT. It translates to CASSYLVSADTQYF.

V and J are TRBV20-1 and TRBJ2-2; D is unresolved. The V end was cut by 1 base, the J end by 5 bases, with 8 bases between. Germline V gene data show CDR1 as DFQATT and CDR2 as SNEGSKA (reference sequence). The CDR3 spans 13 residues. The CDR3 region has the DNA TGCAGTGCTAGAGGGGCCGAAACCGGGGAGCTGTTTTTT. It translates to CSARGAETGELFF.